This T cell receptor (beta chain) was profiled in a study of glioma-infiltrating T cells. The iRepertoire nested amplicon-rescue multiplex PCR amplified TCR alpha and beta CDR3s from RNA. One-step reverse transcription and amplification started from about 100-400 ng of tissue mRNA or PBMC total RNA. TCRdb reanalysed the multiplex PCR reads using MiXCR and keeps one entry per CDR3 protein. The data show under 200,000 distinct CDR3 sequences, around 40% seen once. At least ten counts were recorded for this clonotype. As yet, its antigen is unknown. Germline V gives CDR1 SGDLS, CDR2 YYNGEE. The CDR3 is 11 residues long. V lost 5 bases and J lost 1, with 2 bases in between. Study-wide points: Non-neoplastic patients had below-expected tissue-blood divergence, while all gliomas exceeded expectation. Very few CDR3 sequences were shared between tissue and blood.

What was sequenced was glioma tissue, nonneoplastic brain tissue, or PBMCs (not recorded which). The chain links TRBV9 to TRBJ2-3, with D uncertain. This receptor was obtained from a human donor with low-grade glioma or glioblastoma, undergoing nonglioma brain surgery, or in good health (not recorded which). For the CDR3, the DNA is TGTGCCAGCAGGGGCACAGATACGCAGTATTTT. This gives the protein CASRGTDTQYF. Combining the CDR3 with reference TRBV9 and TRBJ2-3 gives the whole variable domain DSGVTQTPKHLITATGQRVTLRCSPRSGDLSVYWYQQSLDQGLQFLIQYYNGEERAKGNILERFSAQQFPDLHSELNLSSLELGDSALYFCASRGTDTQYFGPGTRLTVL.